The text below deals with one T cell receptor beta chain. CDR1 is SGHVS and CDR2 is FQNEAQ in the germline V gene. V was pared by 3 bases and J by 5 bases, with 6 bases of the junction left unmatched. The CDR3 runs 16 residues. This sample was taken from a study of control samples from healthy donors and cancer patients. The protocol was immunoSEQ multiplex PCR, while the TCRdb copy is restricted to in-frame clones and leaves out a portion. The data hold more than 85,000 clones, with approximately 90% observed a single time. Sequencing was performed on blood. The chain has TRBV7-8 and TRBJ2-3; the match to TRBD2 covers 12 bases. This TCR was sampled from a woman aged 18-35 years in good health. DNA of the CDR3: TGTGCCAGCAGCTTCCTAGGACTAGCGGGGAAAGATACGCAGTATTTT. Protein product: CASSFLGLAGKDTQYF. Full variable domain (outside the CDR3, taken from reference TRBV7-8 and TRBJ2-3): GAGVSQSPRYKVAKRGQDVALRCDPISGHVSLFWYQQALGQGPEFLTYFQNEAQLDKSGLPSDRFFAERPEGSVSTLKIQRTQQEDSAVYLCASSFLGLAGKDTQYFGPGTRLTVL.